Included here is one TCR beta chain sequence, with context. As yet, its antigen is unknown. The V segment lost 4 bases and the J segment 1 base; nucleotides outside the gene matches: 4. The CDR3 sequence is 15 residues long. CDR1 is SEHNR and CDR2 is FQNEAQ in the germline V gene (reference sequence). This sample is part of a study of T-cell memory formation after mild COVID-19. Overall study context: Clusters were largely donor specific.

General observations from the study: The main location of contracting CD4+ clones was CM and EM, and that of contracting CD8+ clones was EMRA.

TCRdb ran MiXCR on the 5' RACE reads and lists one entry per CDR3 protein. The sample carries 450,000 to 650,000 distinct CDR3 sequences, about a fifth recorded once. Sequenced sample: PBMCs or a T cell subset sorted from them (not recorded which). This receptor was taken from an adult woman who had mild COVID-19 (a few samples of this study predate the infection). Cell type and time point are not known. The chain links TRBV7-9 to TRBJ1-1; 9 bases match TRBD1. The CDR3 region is CASSWTGVPNTEAFF. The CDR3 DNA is TGTGCCAGCAGCTGGACAGGGGTCCCGAACACTGAAGCTTTCTTT.